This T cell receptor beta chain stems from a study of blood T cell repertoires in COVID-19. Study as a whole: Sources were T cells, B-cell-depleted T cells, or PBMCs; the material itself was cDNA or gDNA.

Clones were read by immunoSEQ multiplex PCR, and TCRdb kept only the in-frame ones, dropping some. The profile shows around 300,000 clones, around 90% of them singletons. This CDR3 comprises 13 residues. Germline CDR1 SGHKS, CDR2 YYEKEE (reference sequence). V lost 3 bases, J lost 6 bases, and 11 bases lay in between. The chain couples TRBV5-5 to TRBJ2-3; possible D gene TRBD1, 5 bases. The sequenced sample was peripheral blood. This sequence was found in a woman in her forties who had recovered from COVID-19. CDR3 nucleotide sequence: TGTGCCAGCAGCTGGGGCCTCGGGGATACGCAGTATTTT. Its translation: CASSWGLGDTQYF.